These 20 T cell receptor beta chains share one sample of origin, sequenced in a study of tumor-infiltrating lymphocytes in localized non-small cell lung cancer. The method was immunoSEQ multiplex PCR; TCRdb's version includes in-frame clones alone and lacks a portion of them. Of 9,500 to 15,000 clones listed, around 76% were seen once; the top ten hold over 3.5%. Sequencing was carried out using lung tumor tissue. These receptors came from a human donor with non-small cell lung cancer.

The DNA for the CDR3 is TGTGCCATCAGTGAGTTGGCAGGGTACTATGGCTACACCTTC. Its protein is CAISELAGYYGYTF. The rearrangement uses TRBV10-3 and TRBJ1-2; TRBD1 might be the D (5 bases). The germline CDR1 and CDR2 sequences are ENHRY and SYGVKD. This CDR3 comprises 14 residues. Trimming pared 1 base from V and 3 bases from J, leaving 9 bases between.

The J gene is TRBJ2-5, the V gene TRBV18, with D tentatively TRBD2 (6 bases). Trimming removed 0 bases at V and 4 bases at J, with 15 bases between. Germline CDR1 and CDR2: KGHSH and LQKENI. The CDR3 sequence is 16 residues long. Written as DNA, the CDR3 is TGTGCCAGCTCACCACCCCGGACTACTGGTGGAGAGACCCAGTACTTC. Its translation: CASSPPRTTGGETQYF.

This clone was detected a few times. This chain connects TRBV6-5 to TRBJ2-1; D gene unclear. Per the germline V gene, CDR1 is MNHEY and CDR2 is SVGAGI. The CDR3 sequence is 15 residues long. V dropped 6 bases and J dropped 0 bases, with 12 bases sitting between them. The CDR3 region is CASRSGPSSYNEQFF. Here the CDR3 DNA reads TGTGCCAGCAGATCCGGACCCAGCTCCTACAATGAGCAGTTCTTC.

The chain carries TRBV4-2 and TRBJ1-1; D call uncertain. V was trimmed by 0 bases and J by 8 bases, leaving 16 bases between them. CDR1 and CDR2 (germline): LGHNA, YNFKEQ. The CDR3 covers 15 residues. For the CDR3, the DNA is TGTGCCAGCAGCCAAGATAGTTTGGTCAGCTTGGAAGCTTTCTTT. It is translated as CASSQDSLVSLEAFF.

The chain employs TRBV4-2 and TRBJ1-1, with 8 bases that match TRBD1. The CDR3 loop spans 19 amino acids. The V segment lost 4 bases and the J segment 0 bases; nucleotides outside the gene matches: 16. CDR1 is LGHNA, CDR2 YNFKEQ, per germline. This CDR3 reads CASSRNRPGQGNVNTEAFF. The CDR3 DNA reads as TGTGCCAGCAGCCGAAATAGACCAGGACAGGGCAACGTGAACACTGAAGCTTTCTTT.

The V call is TRBV29-1, the J call TRBJ2-7, with TRBD1 as a possible D gene (5 bases). This CDR3 has 12 amino acids. Trimming cost V 0 bases and J 5 bases, with 8 bases left between them. The germline gives CDR1 SQVTM, CDR2 ANQGSEA. This CDR3 reads CSVEDPRDEQYF. The CDR3 DNA is TGCAGCGTTGAAGACCCCAGGGACGAGCAGTACTTC.

V gene TRBV4-2 combines with J gene TRBJ1-6, with 8 positions matching TRBD1. CDR3 size: 17 residues. J was trimmed by 5 bases and V by 1 base; bases with no gene match: 7. Looked up from germline, CDR1 is LGHNA and CDR2 is YNFKEQ. CDR3 in amino acids: CASSQVGDRQNNSPLHF. The DNA for the CDR3 is TGTGCCAGCAGCCAAGTGGGGGACAGGCAGAATAATTCACCCCTCCACTTT.

This rearrangement joins TRBV5-1 to TRBJ1-3; 9 bases line up with TRBD1. The J segment lost 2 bases and the V segment lost 4 bases, leaving 10 bases of the junction unmatched. Germline CDR1 SGHRS, CDR2 YFSETQ. The length of the CDR3 is 17 residues. CDR3 coding DNA: TGCGCCAGCAGCCCCGGACAGGGGATGAGTACTGGAAACACCATATATTTT. Encoded protein: CASSPGQGMSTGNTIYF. Full variable domain (outside the CDR3, taken from reference TRBV5-1 and TRBJ1-3): KAGVTQTPRYLIKTRGQQVTLSCSPISGHRSVSWYQQTPGQGLQFLFEYFSETQRNKGNFPGRFSGRQFSNSRSEMNVSTLELGDSALYLCASSPGQGMSTGNTIYFGEGSWLTVV.

J is TRBJ1-1 and V is TRBV28, with D hard to call. The ends were cut back, 5 bases at V and 0 bases at J, with 1 base in the middle. The CDR3 has 11 amino acids. Germline V gives CDR1 MDHEN, CDR2 SYDVKM. CDR3 coding DNA: TGTGCCAGCAGTGTGAACACTGAAGCTTTCTTT. It yields the protein CASSVNTEAFF.

The genes are TRBV18 and TRBJ2-4, with D hard to call. This CDR3 is built from 15 residues. Trimming pared 5 bases from V and 0 bases from J, leaving 11 bases between. Germline V gene lookup returns CDR1 KGHSH and CDR2 LQKENI. The CDR3: CASSTDQIAKNIQYF. The CDR3 DNA reads TGTGCCAGCTCAACGGACCAGATAGCCAAAAACATTCAGTACTTC.

The chain links TRBV21-1 to TRBJ1-2; the table's D call of TRBD1 was not tested on the DNA. TRBV21-1 represents a pseudogene. This CDR3 comprises 18 residues. CDR3 protein: CASSKAGIGTESNYGYTF. The CDR3 region has the DNA TGTGCCAGCAGCAAAGCGGGGATCGGGACAGAATCTAACTATGGCTACACCTTC.

Remarks on this clone: At one of its ends the junction is not consistent with the germline gene, which may arise from a read error. The rearrangement uses TRBV7-2 and TRBJ2-2; the match to TRBD2 covers 9 bases. The germline V gene has CDR1 SGHTA and CDR2 FQGNSA. CDR3 length: 16 residues. The DNA for the CDR3 is TGTGCCAGCAGCATAGCCCCGGGACTAGCAACCGGGGAGCTGTTTTTT. As protein: CASSIAPGLATGELFF.

This chain uses TRBV7-2 with TRBJ1-3; D call uncertain. Germline CDR1 is SGHTA and CDR2 is FQGNSA. The CDR3 length is 12 residues. The V and J ends lost 3 bases and 2 bases respectively, with 2 bases between them. The CDR3 is CASSFTGNTIYF. In DNA, the CDR3 is TGTGCCAGCAGCTTCACTGGAAACACCATATATTTT.

The J gene is TRBJ2-1, the V gene TRBV5-1; D uncertain. Germline CDR1 SGHRS, CDR2 YFSETQ. CDR3 length: 15 amino acids. V lost 0 bases and J 4 bases, leaving 11 bases between the germline ends. CDR3 sequence (DNA): TGCGCCAGCAGCTTGGTTACCCGCATTTACAATGAGCAGTTCTTC. Encoded protein: CASSLVTRIYNEQFF.

This chain uses TRBV2 with TRBJ2-6; no clear D. Trimming took 2 bases from V and 4 from J, leaving 6 bases between them. Germline CDR1 and CDR2: SNHLY and FYNNEI. This CDR3 has 14 amino acids. CDR3 residues: CASSEPAGANVLTF. Here the CDR3 DNA reads TGTGCCAGCAGTGAACCGGCAGGGGCCAACGTCCTGACTTTC.

The J gene is TRBJ2-5, the V gene TRBV9, with D unclear. The germline V gene has CDR1 SGDLS and CDR2 YYNGEE. This CDR3 spans 12 amino acids. V shed 0 bases and J shed 5 bases, with 5 bases lying between them. CDR3 sequence reads: CASSVVGETQYF. Here the CDR3 DNA reads TGTGCCAGCAGCGTAGTTGGGGAGACCCAGTACTTC.

The V and J genes are TRBV27 and TRBJ1-2, with D uncertain. The CDR3 has 14 residues. Germline values: CDR1 MNHEY, CDR2 SMNVEV (reference sequence). Trimming shortened V by 4 bases and J by 2 bases, and 11 bases separated the two germline ends. CDR3 in DNA: TGTGCCAGCAGTTCGGTAGCCAGCAACTATGGCTACACCTTC. The encoded protein is CASSSVASNYGYTF.

A single count supports this clone. The chain combines TRBV28 with TRBJ2-7; 7 bases map to TRBD2. V was pared by 1 base and J by 4 bases, with 1 base of the junction left unmatched. Germline CDR1 is MDHEN and CDR2 is SYDVKM. The CDR3 sequence is 13 residues long. The CDR3 loop reads CASSLLGGYEQYF. The CDR3 nucleotides are TGTGCCAGCAGTTTATTGGGAGGGTACGAGCAGTACTTC.

The sample holds one count of this clone. The genes are TRBV7-2 and TRBJ2-5; D not resolved. CDR3 length: 14 residues. Germline V lookup: CDR1 SGHTA, CDR2 FQGNSA. V lost 1 base, J lost 2 bases, and 8 bases lay in between. CDR3 bases: TGTGCCAGCAGCTTAGGCTGGGGACAAGAGACCCAGTACTTC. Its translation is CASSLGWGQETQYF.

V and J are TRBV5-6 and TRBJ2-6, with 10 bases matching TRBD2. Unmatched junction bases numbered 9, after V lost 4 bases and J lost 2 bases. CDR1 SGHDT and CDR2 YYEEEE come from the germline V gene. The CDR3 totals 18 residues. Here the CDR3 DNA reads TGTGCCAGCAGCCCCTTGAGCGGGGGGGCCCCTGGGGCCAACGTCCTGACTTTC. As protein: CASSPLSGGAPGANVLTF.